This record looks at one T cell receptor (beta chain) sequence and its context. MiXCR, applied by TCRdb to the 5' RACE reads, yields one record per CDR3 protein. The sample consists of a few hundred thousand distinct CDR3 sequences, around 25% of them appearing once. The data originate from a study of T-cell memory formation after mild COVID-19. The CDR3 length is 14 residues. Trimming removed 5 bases at V and 1 base at J, with 11 bases between. The chain employs TRBV12-3 or TRBV12-4 and TRBJ1-1; D gene uncertain. Sequencing input: PBMCs or a T cell subset sorted from them (not recorded which). This receptor was taken from an adult woman who had mild COVID-19 (a few samples of this study predate the infection). Cell type and time point are not known. This chain's CDR3 is CASSLWVENTEAFF. DNA of the CDR3: TGTGCCAGCAGTCTTTGGGTAGAGAACACTGAAGCTTTCTTT.